One and the same sample provided the 13 T cell receptor beta chains below, sequenced in a study of T cells in Graves' hyperthyroidism and ophthalmopathy. Researchers amplified the TCR beta CDR3 regions from RNA transcripts. RT-PCR in the first round (using the HTBI primer set) targeted the TCR CDR3. TCRdb re-called the multiplex PCR reads through MiXCR, storing one row per CDR3 protein. The data show about 620,000 distinct CDR3 sequences, about 16% seen once. The sequenced sample was blood. These TCRs come from a woman in her twenties or thirties with Graves' hyperthyroidism.

This clonotype was counted ten times or more. The chain joins TRBV12-5 to TRBJ2-5, with TRBD2 matching 9 bases. This CDR3 comprises 14 residues. Germline V CDR1 and CDR2: LGHNT, FRNRAP. Trimming removed 5 bases from V and 5 bases from J; junction bases left unmatched: 6. The chain's CDR3 is CASGQGTSWETQYF. CDR3 DNA sequence: TGTGCTAGTGGTCAAGGGACTAGCTGGGAGACCCAGTACTTC.

The CDR3 sequence: CATYDRPTSGNTIYF. The CDR3 region has the DNA TGTGCCACCTACGACAGGCCCACCTCTGGAAACACCATATATTTT. The chain has TRBV10-3 and TRBJ1-3; D possibly corresponds to TRBD1 (6 bases). V was clipped by 10 bases and J by 0 bases, with 16 bases between them. Germline V CDR1 and CDR2: ENHRY, SYGVKD. The CDR3 loop spans 15 amino acids.

Ten or more counts support this clonotype. The gene calls are TRBV7-9 and TRBJ2-3; 8 bases agree with TRBD2. Germline V gene lookup returns CDR1 SEHNR and CDR2 FQNEAQ (reference sequence). The CDR3 is 16 residues long. V lost 5 bases and J lost 2; bases outside the gene matches: 9. CDR3 loop: CASSPPAGEDTDTQYF. The CDR3 region has the DNA TGTGCCAGCAGCCCCCCAGCGGGAGAGGACACAGATACGCAGTATTTT. The variable domain in full, completed from reference TRBV7-9 and TRBJ2-3, reads DTGVSQNPRHKITKRGQNVTFRCDPISEHNRLYWYRQTLGQGPEFLTYFQNEAQLEKSRLLSDRFSAERPKGSFSTLEIQRTEQGDSAMYLCASSPPAGEDTDTQYFGPGTRLTVL.

The chain couples TRBV7-2 to TRBJ2-7; 14 nucleotides agree with TRBD2. V lost 1 base and J lost 5; bases outside the gene matches: 7. The CDR3 consists of 17 residues. Germline V gene lookup returns CDR1 SGHTA and CDR2 FQGNSA. In nucleotides, the CDR3 is TGTGCCAGCAGCTTAGATGGGACTAGCGGGAGAACCCACGAGCAGTACTTC. It encodes CASSLDGTSGRTHEQYF.

As concerns this clonotype: A much larger clonotype is one base distant, so this may be a read error. The genes are TRBV27 and TRBJ2-3; TRBD1 agrees at 7 bases. V was pared by 11 bases and J by 3 bases, with 11 bases of the junction left unmatched. This CDR3 region has 14 residues. The germline V gene has CDR1 MNHEY and CDR2 SMNVEV (reference sequence). The CDR3 protein is CARGLRQGTDTQYF. The CDR3 DNA reads TGTGCCCGCGGGTTAAGACAGGGAACAGATACGCAGTATTTT.

This clonotype occurred many times. The rearrangement links TRBV12-3 or TRBV12-4 to TRBJ2-5; D might be TRBD1 (6 bases). V was cut by 3 bases and J by 2 bases, with 19 bases left in between. The length of the CDR3 is 17 residues. The chain's CDR3 is CASSFNRASDRQETQYF. In DNA, the CDR3 is TGTGCCAGCAGTTTTAACAGGGCAAGTGATAGACAAGAGACCCAGTACTTC.

V is TRBV9 and J is TRBJ1-2, with D unresolved. This CDR3 is 15 amino acids long. CDR1 SGDLS and CDR2 YYNGEE come from the germline V gene. Trimming took 3 bases from V and 8 from J, leaving 20 bases between them. The CDR3: CASSAETTPAYGYTF. The DNA for the CDR3 is TGTGCCAGCAGCGCCGAGACTACTCCTGCCTACGGCTACACCTTC. The variable domain in full, with the rest retrieved from reference TRBV9 and TRBJ1-2, is DSGVTQTPKHLITATGQRVTLRCSPRSGDLSVYWYQQSLDQGLQFLIQYYNGEERAKGNILERFSAQQFPDLHSELNLSSLELGDSALYFCASSAETTPAYGYTFGSGTRLTVV.

There are many counts of this clonotype. The gene calls are TRBV28 and TRBJ2-7; D tentatively fits TRBD1 or TRBD2 (6 bases each). V was pared by 4 bases and J by 3 bases, with 13 bases between. The germline V gene encodes CDR1 MDHEN and CDR2 SYDVKM. The CDR3 totals 14 residues. DNA of the CDR3: TGTGCCAGCAGTTCGGGGGCCCCACGCTACGAGCAGTACTTC. This encodes CASSSGAPRYEQYF.

V and J are TRBV13 and TRBJ1-4; D unclear. The germline V and J ends were trimmed by 5 bases and 3 bases, with 7 bases remaining between them. The CDR3 is made up of 13 amino acids. Germline V gene sequence: CDR1 PRHDT, CDR2 FYEKMQ (reference sequence). CDR3 sequence (DNA): TGTGCCAGCAGCCACGGCCCTAATGAAAAACTGTTTTTT. It codes for CASSHGPNEKLFF.

In DNA, the CDR3 is TGCGCCAGCAGCCCCGGGACTAGTGCGGATACGCAGTATTTT. As protein: CASSPGTSADTQYF. The chain recombines TRBV5-1 with TRBJ2-3; 8 nucleotides agree with TRBD2. V shed 4 bases, J shed 6 bases, and the junction held 7 bases outside the gene matches. Germline V CDR1 and CDR2: SGHRS, YFSETQ. The length of the CDR3 is 14 residues.

This clonotype has at least ten counts. The chain combines TRBV27 with TRBJ2-7; perhaps TRBD2 as D (7 bases). V lost 8 bases and J lost 2, with 19 bases in between. CDR1 and CDR2 (germline): MNHEY, SMNVEV (reference sequence). The CDR3 is 15 amino acids. CDR3 in amino acids: CASSLGGRIPYEQYF. As DNA, the CDR3 is TGTGCCAGCTCTTTGGGGGGGCGGATCCCCTACGAGCAGTACTTC.

The table lists this clonotype with many counts. This chain joins TRBV7-9 and TRBJ2-3, with 7 bases matching TRBD1. The CDR3 totals 16 residues. Germline loops: CDR1 SEHNR, CDR2 FQNEAQ (reference sequence). Trimming at V came to 4 bases and at J to 2 bases, leaving 9 bases not matched to a gene. DNA for the CDR3: TGTGCCAGCAGCTCCTGGACAGGCCTATCCACAGATACGCAGTATTTT. Translated, it gives CASSSWTGLSTDTQYF.

This clonotype turned up a few times. The V and J genes are TRBV28 and TRBJ1-6, with 7 bases identical to TRBD1. The CDR3 contains 15 residues. Germline CDR1 MDHEN, CDR2 SYDVKM. Unmatched junction bases numbered 9, after V lost 6 bases and J lost 7 bases. CDR3 loop: CASSITGAINSPLHF. CDR3 DNA: TGTGCCAGCAGCATAACAGGGGCAATAAATTCACCCCTCCACTTT.